Reported below is one T cell receptor (beta chain). Antigen: not known. Genomic DNA, serving as template, underwent TCR beta VDJ and CDR3 profiling. TCRdb passed the reads through MiXCR, listing each CDR3 protein once. The sample lists roughly 180,000 distinct CDR3 sequences; less than 55% were seen once. This specimen belongs to a study of CD8+CD57+ T cells in acquired aplastic anemia. The wider study: Sorted CD4+ and CD8+ cells yielded 2.5 to 3.5 ug of DNA on average.

The V gene end was trimmed by 2 bases and the J gene end by 6 bases; junction bases not matched to a gene: 6. CDR1 MNHEY and CDR2 SVGAGI come from the germline V gene. The CDR3 runs 15 residues. Findings and caveats of the study: Patients and controls were found to share twenty-nine CD8+ CDR3 sequences.

The sequence came from a human donor in good health. Sequencing was carried out using sorted CD4+, CD8+, or CD8+CD57+ T cells (not recorded which) from PBMCs. The chain links TRBV6-5 to TRBJ2-3; 9 positions match TRBD2. For the CDR3, the DNA is TGTGCCAGCAGTTACGGGGCGGGAGGGCCGGATACGCAGTATTTT. Encoded protein: CASSYGAGGPDTQYF.